The clone carrying this TCR beta chain has at least ten counts. Participants' own reports of clinical history determined their cohort assignment. This entry belongs to a study of blood T cell repertoires in COVID-19. Study-level background: Collection of acute and convalescent COVID-19 samples took place in the United States, Italy and Spain. In each case, the material was cDNA or gDNA derived from T cells, B-cell-depleted T cells, or PBMCs.

The junction had 9 bases not matched to a gene; V was cut back by 9 bases and J by 0 bases. In germline, CDR1 is KGHDR, CDR2 SFDVKD. The CDR3 runs 17 residues. Produced via immunoSEQ multiplex PCR; TCRdb's table is partial and in-frame only. The sample has roughly 190,000 clones; around 82% are singletons. This clonotype was obtained from a woman aged 60 to 75 with acute COVID-19. Sequencing was done on a sample of PBMCs or T cells enriched from blood (not recorded which). V gene TRBV24-1 combines with J gene TRBJ2-1, with TRBD1 matching 11 bases. CDR3 in amino acids: CATSGQGGESSYNEQFF. Here the CDR3 DNA reads TGTGCCACCTCGGGACAGGGGGGGGAAAGCTCCTACAATGAGCAGTTCTTC.